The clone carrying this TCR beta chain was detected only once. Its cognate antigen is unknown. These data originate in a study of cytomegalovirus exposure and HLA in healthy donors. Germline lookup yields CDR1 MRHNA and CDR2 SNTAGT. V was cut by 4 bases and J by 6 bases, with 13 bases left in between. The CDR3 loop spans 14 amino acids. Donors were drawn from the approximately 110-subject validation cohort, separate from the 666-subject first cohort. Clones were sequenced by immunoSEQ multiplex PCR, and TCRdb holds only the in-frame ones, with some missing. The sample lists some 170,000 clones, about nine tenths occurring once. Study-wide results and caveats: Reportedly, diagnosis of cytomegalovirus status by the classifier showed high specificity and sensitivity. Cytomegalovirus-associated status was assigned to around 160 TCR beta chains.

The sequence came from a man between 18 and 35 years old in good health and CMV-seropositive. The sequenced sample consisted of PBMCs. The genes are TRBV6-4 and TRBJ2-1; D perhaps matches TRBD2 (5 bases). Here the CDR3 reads CASSVGNPGNEQFF. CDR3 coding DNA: TGTGCCAGCAGTGTCGGGAACCCTGGCAATGAGCAGTTCTTC.